This TCR beta chain was recorded in a study of T cell repertoires in cytomegalovirus infection (dated by TCRdb to 2018 to 2020). The study in broad terms: The HLA type of each donor mattered for the analysis, because public TCR beta signatures pointed to carriage of CMV infection along with the matching HLA type.

Data came from an Illumina HiSeq 1500. TCRdb took the public reads, trimmed them with fastp at Q25, ran MiXCR for clone calling and kept in-frame beta chains. Rows are unified per CDR3 protein, each entry keeping the most common DNA and genes. This sample comprises under 95,000 distinct CDR3 sequences, about 4.2% of them detected only once. The top ten hold roughly 22% of the sample. Ten or more counts support this clonotype. Its antigen remains unidentified. There are no base qualities to consult, and no much larger clone falls within one base. Study-level results and caveats: In both this cohort and an independent roughly 350-donor cohort, the cumulative frequency of public TCR beta family members distinguished carriers of CMV infection plus the relevant HLA type. The ex vivo response was dominated by HLA-C-restricted CMV-specific TCR beta clonotypes, and the single most frequent clonotype in two of eight donors was supplied by these HLA-C-restricted clonotypes.

V ends up 7 bases short and J 7 bases short, with an unmatched junction base count of 8. From the cysteine through the phenylalanine, the CDR3 covers 15 amino acids. The DNA shown is the 45-base CDR3, in frame from base 1. The germline V gene gives CDR1 as SNHLY and CDR2 as FYNNEI. This receptor chain uses TRBV2 and TRBJ2-3, with TRBD2 matching 13 junction bases. Sequenced: PBMCs. This clonotype was obtained from a human donor in good health (CMV status not recorded). Some clones in this sample may be carry-over from other donors' samples. The bases are TGTGCCAGCATCCGGACTAGCGGGGGTCCCTATACGCAGTATTTT. This sequence encodes CASIRTSGGPYTQYF.